Shown below are 22 T cell receptor beta chains from a single sample sequenced in a study of blood T cell repertoires in COVID-19. Clones were sequenced by immunoSEQ multiplex PCR, and TCRdb holds only the in-frame ones, with some missing. The sample lists 25,000 to 30,000 clones, about nine tenths occurring once. Material: peripheral blood. The receptors shown here come from a man in his forties or fifties with active COVID-19.

The V call is TRBV6-2 or TRBV6-3, the J call TRBJ2-2, with 12 nucleotides matching TRBD2. V lost 2 bases, J lost 5 bases, and 12 bases stayed unmatched. Germline values: CDR1 MNHEY, CDR2 SVGEGT. CDR3 size: 19 residues. CDR3 amino acids: CASSYGASGRARRTGELFF. The CDR3 coding sequence is TGTGCCAGCAGTTACGGGGCTAGCGGGAGGGCCCGTCGGACCGGGGAGCTGTTTTTT.

The rearrangement joins TRBV18 to TRBJ2-7, with D maybe TRBD1 (6 bases). V was trimmed by 6 bases and J by 5 bases, leaving 20 bases between them. Germline CDR1 KGHSH, CDR2 LQKENI. The CDR3 totals 15 residues. The CDR3 sequence: CASSVDKRTVNEQYF. In DNA, the CDR3 is TGTGCCAGCTCCGTAGACAAACGGACAGTTAACGAGCAGTACTTC. The full variable domain, in which reference TRBV18 and TRBJ2-7 provide the parts outside the CDR3, is NAGVMQNPRHLVRRRGQEARLRCSPMKGHSHVYWYRQLPEEGLKFMVYLQKENIIDESGMPKERFSAEFPKEGPSILRIQQVVRGDSAAYFCASSVDKRTVNEQYFGPGTRLTVT.

V and J are TRBV10-3 and TRBJ1-2; D is unclear. With 11 bases removed from V and 8 bases from J, the gap between germline ends came to 9 bases. Germline assignment: CDR1 ENHRY and CDR2 SYGVKD. This CDR3 is 9 amino acids long. CDR3 loop: CAPHVGYTF. The CDR3 bases are TGTGCCCCCCATGTCGGCTACACCTTC.

The rearrangement links TRBV28 to TRBJ1-4, with 7 bases that match TRBD1. This CDR3 comprises 13 residues. The V and J ends lost 6 bases and 12 bases, in that order; junction bases with no gene match: 10. Germline assignment: CDR1 MDHEN and CDR2 SYDVKM. The CDR3 bases are TGTGCCAGCAGAGCTACTACAGGGGCACAACTGTTTTTT. Amino acid sequence: CASRATTGAQLFF.

The chain couples TRBV11-2 to TRBJ2-2; TRBD2 is a possible D gene (5 bases). CDR1 is SGHAT, CDR2 FQNNGV, per germline. The CDR3 extends over 17 amino acids. The V end was cut by 7 bases, the J end by 0 bases, with 18 bases between. As DNA, the CDR3 is TGTGCCAGCACTACCCTACTAACGGGGTCGAACACCGGGGAGCTGTTTTTT. Translation: CASTTLLTGSNTGELFF.

This clone occurred once. The chain carries TRBV7-2 and TRBJ2-7; D gene ambiguous. Germline CDR1 is SGHTA and CDR2 is FQGNSA. The CDR3 extends over 12 amino acids. Deletions cut 0 bases from V and 2 bases from J, with 2 bases between. CDR3: CASSLATYEQYF. Written as DNA, the CDR3 is TGTGCCAGCAGCTTAGCCACCTACGAGCAGTACTTC.

Here the CDR3 DNA reads TGTGCCAGCAGCTCGCTGGGCGTACAGGAGCAGTTCTTC. Protein sequence: CASSSLGVQEQFF. The V call is TRBV7-3, the J call TRBJ2-1; D unclear. From germline, CDR1 is SGHTA and CDR2 FQGTGA. This CDR3 comprises 13 residues. V was clipped by 4 bases and J by 10 bases, with 14 bases between them.

The rearrangement links TRBV7-9 to TRBJ2-7; TRBD2 is a possible D gene (6 bases). CDR1 SEHNR and CDR2 FQNEAQ come from the germline V gene (reference sequence). This CDR3 contains 13 residues. V was pared by 3 bases and J by 1 base, with 7 bases between. CDR3 DNA: TGTGCCAGCAGCTTCGGGGGATCCTACGAGCAGTACGTC. It translates to CASSFGGSYEQYV.

The sample holds one count of this clone. The chain joins TRBV5-1 to TRBJ1-2; possibly TRBD1 for D (5 bases). With 4 bases removed from V and 4 bases from J, the gap between germline ends came to 17 bases. The CDR3 length is 15 residues. CDR1 and CDR2 (germline): SGHRS, YFSETQ. In DNA form, the CDR3 reads TGCGCCAGCAGCGAGGACACTTTAAATCTCTATGGCTACACCTTC. It specifies CASSEDTLNLYGYTF.

Regarding this clone: One junction end does not reproduce the germline sequence, and a read error may be involved. This chain joins TRBV24-1 and TRBJ2-2; 10 bases map to TRBD1. CDR3 length: 13 amino acids. Germline CDR1 and CDR2: KGHDR and SFDVKD. In DNA, the CDR3 is TGTGCCACCAGTGATTTTGGGACAGGGGTGCTGTTTTTT. Protein sequence: CATSDFGTGVLFF.

The chain is built from TRBV9 and TRBJ1-3, with a tentative D call TRBD1 (6 bases). Per germline, CDR1 SGDLS and CDR2 YYNGEE. The CDR3 is made up of 15 amino acids. The V end lost 2 bases, the J end lost 0 bases, and 9 bases lay between the germline ends. The CDR3 region is CASSVTGNSGNTIYF. As DNA, the CDR3 is TGTGCCAGCAGCGTCACAGGGAACTCTGGAAACACCATATATTTT.

The gene calls are TRBV27 and TRBJ1-4; D not certain. Germline CDR1 and CDR2: MNHEY and SMNVEV (reference sequence). Trimming took 3 bases from V and 0 from J, leaving 8 bases between them. This CDR3 is built from 15 residues. CDR3 sequence reads: CASSFGRATNEKLFF. The DNA of the CDR3 is TGTGCCAGCAGTTTTGGGAGAGCAACTAATGAAAAACTGTTTTTT.

This chain uses TRBV7-3 with TRBJ2-3; 9 nucleotides align to TRBD1. Trimming removed 5 bases from V and 5 bases from J; junction bases left unmatched: 8. The CDR3 has 15 residues. The germline V gene has CDR1 SGHTA and CDR2 FQGTGA. The chain's CDR3 is CASSLRDRAGDTQYF. CDR3 DNA: TGTGCCAGCAGCCTTCGGGACAGGGCGGGAGATACGCAGTATTTT.

The chain uses TRBV29-1 and TRBJ1-1; 9 bases fit TRBD1. Trimming took 7 bases from V and 11 from J; bases not matched to a gene: 11. The length of the CDR3 is 12 residues. Germline lookup yields CDR1 SQVTM and CDR2 ANQGSEA. The CDR3 reads CSASRTGDQAFF. The CDR3 coding sequence is TGCAGCGCTTCTAGGACAGGGGATCAGGCTTTCTTT.

This chain connects TRBV10-2 to TRBJ1-3, with a weak D call TRBD1 (5 bases). The germline V and J ends were trimmed by 1 base and 0 bases, with 10 bases remaining between them. CDR3 length: 16 residues. From germline, CDR1 is WSHSY and CDR2 SAAADI. CDR3 loop: CASSELGDYSGNTIYF. The CDR3 DNA is TGCGCCAGCAGTGAGTTAGGGGACTACTCTGGAAACACCATATATTTT.

V and J are TRBV6-5 and TRBJ1-2; 7 bases are a match to TRBD1. Germline CDR1 and CDR2: MNHEY and SVGAGI. The CDR3 is made up of 12 amino acids. The V and J ends lost 7 bases and 7 bases, in that order; junction bases with no gene match: 6. The CDR3: CASINQGGGYTF. The CDR3 DNA follows: TGTGCCAGCATCAATCAGGGGGGTGGCTACACCTTC.

The rearrangement joins TRBV19 to TRBJ2-2; TRBD2 aligns across 12 bases. Unmatched junction bases numbered 9, after V lost 8 bases and J lost 5 bases. CDR1 and CDR2 (germline): LNHDA, SQIVND (reference sequence). This CDR3 is built from 16 residues. The CDR3 DNA follows: TGTGCCAGTGTGATGACTAGCGGGAGAAGAACCGGGGAGCTGTTTTTT. Residues: CASVMTSGRRTGELFF.

The V gene is TRBV5-6, the J gene TRBJ2-1; 10 nucleotides line up with TRBD2. This CDR3 is 12 amino acids long. Trimming cost V 6 bases and J 11 bases; bases outside gene matches: 5. Germline CDR1 is SGHDT and CDR2 is YYEEEE. The CDR3, as DNA: TGTGCCAGCACACGGACTAGCGGAAAGCAGTTCTTC. Its translation is CASTRTSGKQFF.

V usage is TRBV7-2 and J usage is TRBJ1-2; weak D call: TRBD1 (6 bases). The CDR3 totals 15 residues. The ends were cut back, 1 base at V and 4 bases at J, with 13 bases in the middle. In germline, CDR1 is SGHTA, CDR2 FQGNSA. CDR3 amino acids: CASSLGSGASYGYTF. Written as DNA, the CDR3 is TGTGCCAGCAGCTTAGGTTCAGGGGCATCCTATGGCTACACCTTC.

This clone is labeled as medium-sized (0.01 to 0.1%). The sample carries other DNA sequences with the same CDR3. This chain connects TRBV5-6 to TRBJ2-3; 7 nucleotides match TRBD2. This CDR3 region has 15 residues. Germline V gene sequence: CDR1 SGHDT, CDR2 YYEEEE. V lost 1 base and J lost 0; bases outside the gene matches: 2. The CDR3 is CASSLSGDSTDTQYF. DNA for the CDR3: TGTGCCAGCAGCTTGAGCGGGGATAGCACAGATACGCAGTATTTT.

For the CDR3, the DNA is TGTGCCAGTAGGGATCCCGGGTATTCTAACTATGGCTACACCTTC. Translation: CASRDPGYSNYGYTF. V and J are TRBV19 and TRBJ1-2; D unclear. CDR1 is LNHDA, CDR2 SQIVND, per germline (reference sequence). Trimming left V 6 bases short and J 0 bases short, with 14 bases between. The CDR3 has 15 amino acids.

V usage is TRBV11-3 and J usage is TRBJ2-1, with 10 bases lining up with TRBD2. Per the germline V gene, CDR1 is SGHNT and CDR2 is YENEEA. The CDR3 has 17 amino acids. Trimming at V came to 6 bases and at J to 1 base, leaving 9 bases not matched to a gene. The CDR3 DNA is TGTGCCAGCAGTCTAATCCTAGCGGGAGCGTCCTACAATGAGCAGTTCTTC. Translated: CASSLILAGASYNEQFF.